The T cell receptor beta chain under discussion was sequenced for a study of blood T cell repertoires in COVID-19. About the study: The origin of the acute and convalescent COVID-19 samples was the United States, Italy and Spain.

V lost 4 bases and J lost 2; bases outside the gene matches: 11. CDR3 length: 17 residues. Per germline, CDR1 SGDLS and CDR2 YYNGEE. Here immunoSEQ multiplex PCR was the method, and the copy in TCRdb shows in-frame clones only, minus some. The table has about 220,000 clones, more than 70% seen once. Sequenced material: peripheral blood. The clonotype was recovered from an elderly woman with acute or convalescent COVID-19. The rearrangement uses TRBV9 and TRBJ2-2, with 7 bases lining up with TRBD1. The CDR3 region has the DNA TGTGCCAGCAGCACCGGCCGAAGAGGGGGCAACACCGGGGAGCTGTTTTTT. Encoded protein: CASSTGRRGGNTGELFF.